A single sample is the source of the 14 T cell receptor beta chains below, sequenced in a study of molecular identifiers for immune sequencing clone quantification. TCRdb ran MiXCR on the PCR reads and lists one entry per CDR3 protein. This sample has roughly 90,000 distinct CDR3 sequences, with more than 20% found just once. The sequenced material came from naive CD8+ T cells from blood, with Jurkat cell RNA spiked in. This sample's subset: FACS-sorted CD8+CD4-CCR7+CD45RA+ naive T cells. The source is a human donor in good health. Some libraries in this study had Jurkat cell RNA spiked in.

This clonotype was seen at least ten times. The CDR3 DNA follows: TGTGCCAGCAGCCCTTCGGGAGGATATCTGTATTTT. It is translated as CASSPSGGYLYF. V and J are TRBV14 and TRBJ2-3, with 7 bases fitting TRBD2. With V trimmed by 4 bases and J by 14 bases, 9 bases remained unmatched. Germline CDR1 SGHDN, CDR2 FVKESK. The CDR3 extends over 12 amino acids.

This clonotype was counted many times. This chain uses TRBV7-9 with TRBJ1-1, with D possibly being TRBD1 (6 bases). The CDR3 is 13 amino acids. Per germline, CDR1 SEHNR and CDR2 FQNEAQ (reference sequence). Trimming shortened V by 5 bases and J by 7 bases, and 14 bases separated the two germline ends. CDR3 nucleotides: TGTGCCAGCAGCCCAACGGGACAAGATGAAGCTTTCTTT. Translating gives CASSPTGQDEAFF.

Comment on this clonotype: A much larger clone is a single base away; this may be a read error. V gene TRBV7-9 combines with J gene TRBJ1-1, with a weak D call TRBD1 (6 bases). Germline-derived CDR1 and CDR2 are SEHNR and FQNEAQ (reference sequence). The germline V and J ends were trimmed by 8 bases and 2 bases, with 15 bases remaining between them. The CDR3 is 14 residues long. CDR3 coding DNA: TGTGCCAGCGGCGCCGGACAGAGAAACACTGAAGCTTTCTTT. Protein sequence: CASGAGQRNTEAFF.

A word on this clonotype: A much larger clone differs from this one at a single base, so this may be a read error. This chain joins TRBV30 and TRBJ2-3; D may be TRBD1 or TRBD2 (6 bases each). The CDR3 is 15 amino acids. Germline assignment: CDR1 GTSNPN and CDR2 SVGIG (reference sequence). With 4 bases removed from V and 4 bases from J, the gap between germline ends came to 18 bases. This CDR3 is CAWTGGGTSPDTQYF. In DNA form, the CDR3 reads TGTGCCTGGACTGGGGGCGGAACTAGCCCAGATACGCAGTATTTT.

This clonotype was seen only once. A read error may explain this, as a much larger clone is one base away. This chain links TRBV4-3 with TRBJ1-1; TRBD1 agrees at 8 bases. The germline gives CDR1 LGHNA, CDR2 YSLEER. There are 14 residues in the CDR3. The CDR3 protein is CASGQDRGNTEAFF. DNA of the CDR3: TGCGCCAGCGGCCAAGACAGGGGCAACACTGAAGCTTTCTTT.

Remarks on this clonotype: Being one base from a much bigger clone, this may be a read error. The gene calls are TRBV9 and TRBJ2-7, with TRBD2 as a possible D gene (7 bases). Germline lookup yields CDR1 SGDLS and CDR2 YYNGEE. This CDR3 has 17 residues. The germline V and J ends were trimmed by 0 bases and 2 bases, with 18 bases remaining between them. CDR3 in amino acids: CASSVGGGDWGAYEQYF. The DNA of the CDR3 is TGTGCCAGCAGCGTAGGAGGGGGGGACTGGGGTGCCTACGAGCAGTACTTC. The variable domain in full, completed from reference TRBV9 and TRBJ2-7, reads DSGVTQTPKHLITATGQRVTLRCSPRSGDLSVYWYQQSLDQGLQFLIQYYNGEERAKGNILERFSAQQFPDLHSELNLSSLELGDSALYFCASSVGGGDWGAYEQYFGPGTRLTVT.

As for this clonotype: Its ends do not fully match the called genes, so a read error is possible. V gene TRBV7-2 combines with J gene TRBJ2-3, with 8 bases identical to TRBD2. This CDR3 is built from 16 residues. CDR1 and CDR2 from the germline V gene are SGHTA and FQGNSA. DNA for the CDR3: TGTGCCAGCCGCTTGCCCGGGGGGGGGGCCACAGATACGCAGTGTTTT. Translated, it gives CASRLPGGGATDTQCF.

As DNA, the CDR3 is TGCGCCACCTCCGACACCGGCACCTCCTACAATGAGCAGTTCTTC. Protein product: CATSDTGTSYNEQFF. V and J are TRBV4-3 and TRBJ2-1; D remains unclear. CDR1 is LGHNA and CDR2 is YSLEER in the germline V gene. The CDR3 has 15 amino acids. The V end was cut by 10 bases, the J end by 0 bases, with 16 bases between.

This clonotype was detected many times. The genes are TRBV9 and TRBJ2-5, with 10 bases matching TRBD2. V was pared by 1 base and J by 5 bases, with 5 bases of the junction left unmatched. The germline gives CDR1 SGDLS, CDR2 YYNGEE. This CDR3 has 15 residues. The CDR3 DNA is TGTGCCAGCAGCGTAAATCTAGCGGGAGATGAGACCCAGTACTTC. It is translated as CASSVNLAGDETQYF.

The chain employs TRBV4-1 and TRBJ1-5; no clear D gene. V lost 2 bases to trimming and J lost 0 bases, with 11 bases between them. This CDR3 comprises 16 residues. Germline values: CDR1 MGHRA, CDR2 YSYEKL. The CDR3 region has the DNA TGCGCCAGCAGCCAACAAGTGAGTTATAGCAATCAGCCCCAGCATTTT. Amino acid sequence: CASSQQVSYSNQPQHF.

This clonotype was counted at least ten times. This chain connects TRBV6-2 or TRBV6-3 to TRBJ2-2; D is unresolved. The CDR3 length is 12 residues. Germline V CDR1 and CDR2: MNHEY, SVGEGT. V was cut by 4 bases and J by 5 bases, with 5 bases left in between. This CDR3 reads CASSSLTGELFF. CDR3 bases: TGTGCCAGCAGTTCGCTAACCGGGGAGCTGTTTTTT.

This clonotype has only a few counts. The chain is built from TRBV7-6 and TRBJ2-6, with 8 bases that match TRBD1. V trimming: 5 bases; J trimming: 0 bases; junction bases outside the gene matches: 6. This CDR3 contains 17 residues. Germline CDR1 and CDR2: SGHVS and FNYEAQ. CDR3 bases: TGTGCCAGCAGCGCCGACAGGGGTTTCTCTGGGGCCAACGTCCTGACTTTC. This gives the protein CASSADRGFSGANVLTF.

In this sample, this clonotype turned up a few times. A much bigger clone sits one base away, suggesting this may be a read error. The chain joins TRBV13 to TRBJ2-3; the D gene is possibly TRBD1 (5 bases). Germline V gives CDR1 PRHDT, CDR2 FYEKMQ (reference sequence). CDR3 length equals 14 residues. V gave up 6 bases and J gave up 3 bases, with 13 bases separating them. Here the CDR3 reads CASSAAGLTDTQYF. The DNA for the CDR3 is TGTGCCAGCAGTGCGGCAGGGTTAACAGATACGCAGTATTTT.

This rearrangement joins TRBV7-8 to TRBJ2-3, with 12 nucleotides matching TRBD2. V gave up 5 bases and J gave up 3 bases; unmatched junction bases: 18. Germline V gene data show CDR1 as SGHVS and CDR2 as FQNEAQ. The CDR3 contains 20 residues. The CDR3 nucleotides are TGTGCCAGCAGCCCCGGACCGGGACTAGCGGGCGGGGACCTGACAGATACGCAGTATTTT. Its protein is CASSPGPGLAGGDLTDTQYF.